These T cell receptor beta chains were read from a single sample in a study of blood T cells in healthy people across ages. Using its own MiXCR run on the 5' RACE reads, TCRdb lists one record per CDR3 protein. Of fewer than 1,000,000 distinct CDR3 sequences listed, around 42% were seen once; the top ten hold approximately 20%. Sequencing was carried out using blood. Receptors originate from a man aged 55 to 70 in good health. Both conserved end residues are part of each CDR3. The D gene is left open where the match is weak. Rows give clone size only sometimes, using once, few, many, or a class for an expanded clone.

>TRBJ2-1|TRBV7-2|TRBD2|15|few
CASSLMASGYNEQFF
TGTGCCAGCAGCTTAATGGCTAGCGGATACAATGAGCAGTTCTTC
>TRBJ2-5|TRBV7-8|TRBD2|15|few
CASRRGGGLQETQYF
TGTGCCAGCAGAAGGGGCGGGGGACTCCAAGAGACCCAGTACTTC
>TRBJ2-1|TRBV4-1|.|13|once
CASSLRPYNEQFF
TGCGCCAGCAGCCTTAGACCCTACAATGAGCAGTTCTTC
>TRBJ2-7|TRBV6-6|.|14|.
CASSPQIRYNEQYF
TGTGCCAGCAGCCCCCAGATCAGGTACAATGAGCAGTACTTC
>TRBJ2-1|TRBV20-1|TRBD2|14|.
CSAITSGGGGEQFF
TGCAGTGCTATAACTAGCGGGGGGGGCGGTGAGCAGTTCTTC
>TRBJ2-7|TRBV27|.|13|.
CASSMGSSPEQYF
TGTGCCAGCAGTATGGGATCCTCCCCCGAGCAGTACTTC
>TRBJ1-1|TRBV4-1|.|14|.
CASTSEVWSPEAFF
TGCGCCAGCACCTCCGAAGTCTGGTCCCCTGAAGCTTTCTTT
>TRBJ2-1|TRBV9|TRBD1|16|.
CASSVATAVAGGEQFF
TGTGCCAGCAGCGTAGCTACAGCCGTGGCAGGGGGTGAGCAGTTCTTC
>TRBJ2-6|TRBV12-3/TRBV12-4|TRBD2|18|few
CASTTYSGGAYGANVLTF
TGTGCCAGCACAACCTATAGCGGGGGGGCCTATGGGGCCAACGTCCTGACTTTC
>TRBJ2-7|TRBV20-1|.|14|.
CSARALTGAYEQYF
TGCAGTGCTAGAGCCCTGACAGGTGCCTACGAGCAGTACTTC
>TRBJ2-3|TRBV4-1|.|14|few
CASSQVASTDTQYF
TGCGCCAGCAGCCAAGTTGCTAGCACAGATACGCAGTATTTT
>TRBJ2-7|TRBV6-6|.|15|few
CASSYSEGFAYEQYF
TGTGCCAGCAGTTACTCGGAGGGTTTCGCCTACGAGCAGTACTTC
>TRBJ1-4|TRBV2|.|16|.
CASSARSGGIREKLFF
TGTGCCAGCAGTGCCCGGAGTGGGGGCATAAGGGAAAAACTGTTTTTT
>TRBJ2-7|TRBV5-5|.|13|few
CASQAPSSYEQYF
TGTGCCAGTCAGGCGCCCAGCTCCTACGAGCAGTACTTC
>TRBJ2-1|TRBV7-9|.|12|.
CASSRQYNEQFF
TGTGCCAGCAGCAGACAGTACAATGAGCAGTTCTTC
>TRBJ2-5|TRBV7-2|.|16|few
CASSPLGGGLKETQYF
TGTGCCAGCAGCCCCCTGGGCGGGGGCCTTAAAGAGACCCAGTACTTC
>TRBJ2-5|TRBV13|.|15|.
CASSPRRTKKETQYF
TGTGCCAGCAGCCCAAGGAGGACAAAAAAAGAGACCCAGTACTTC
>TRBJ2-2|TRBV6-2/TRBV6-3|.|16|.
CASKASGTANTGELFF
TGTGCCAGCAAAGCCTCGGGGACTGCGAACACCGGGGAGCTGTTTTTT
>TRBJ2-1|TRBV14|.|17|.
CASSQGGGGISYNEQFF
TGTGCCAGCAGCCAAGGGGGAGGAGGGATCTCCTACAATGAGCAGTTCTTC
>TRBJ2-1|TRBV10-3|.|13|.
CAIRGARENEQFF
TGTGCCATCAGAGGGGCTAGGGAGAATGAGCAGTTCTTC
>TRBJ2-6|TRBV20-1|TRBD2|14|few
CSARGGGGANVLTF
TGCAGTGCTAGAGGCGGGGGAGGGGCCAACGTCCTGACTTTC
>TRBJ2-3|TRBV7-9|.|16|.
CASSAPGRGGTDTQYF
TGTGCCAGCAGCGCCCCGGGTAGGGGTGGCACAGATACGCAGTATTTT
>TRBJ2-6|TRBV10-3|.|18|once
CAISEIPGTYSGANVLTF
TGTGCCATCAGTGAAATTCCCGGAACCTACTCTGGGGCCAACGTCCTGACTTTC
>TRBJ2-4|TRBV11-2|.|15|few
CASSLGGLVMDIQYF
TGTGCCAGCAGCTTAGGGGGGTTGGTGATGGACATTCAGTACTTC
>TRBJ2-5|TRBV7-2|TRBD2|17|.
CASSVGLAGAHRGTQYF
TGTGCCAGCAGCGTGGGACTAGCGGGGGCTCATCGAGGGACCCAGTACTTC
>TRBJ2-6|TRBV7-9|.|15|few
CASSRIPSGANVLTF
TGTGCCAGCAGCCGGATCCCCTCTGGGGCCAACGTCCTGACTTTC
>TRBJ2-5|TRBV7-2|TRBD2|18|.
CASSLISASGGIQETQYF
TGTGCCAGCAGCTTAATATCAGCTAGCGGGGGGATTCAAGAGACCCAGTACTTC
>TRBJ2-5|TRBV6-1|TRBD1|14|once
CASRDTGGQETQYF
TGTGCCAGCAGGGACACAGGGGGCCAAGAGACCCAGTACTTC
>TRBJ2-3|TRBV29-1|TRBD1|15|many
CSSRRRGTGTDTQYF
TGCAGCTCCCGAAGACGAGGGACAGGCACAGATACGCAGTATTTT
>TRBJ2-1|TRBV5-6|.|14|few
CASSFRLPGNEQFF
TGTGCCAGCAGCTTTAGACTCCCCGGCAATGAGCAGTTCTTC
>TRBJ1-2|TRBV3-1|.|15|.
CASSQDWAAGNGYTF
TGTGCCAGCAGCCAAGATTGGGCGGCAGGGAATGGCTACACCTTC
>TRBJ2-1|TRBV20-1|TRBD1|15|.
CSAIGQGAYHNEQFF
TGCAGTGCTATTGGACAGGGGGCCTATCACAATGAGCAGTTCTTC
>TRBJ2-7|TRBV9|.|15|.
CASSLTGTNYNEQYF
TGTGCCAGCAGCTTGACAGGAACAAACTACAATGAGCAGTACTTC
>TRBJ1-1|TRBV20-1|.|12|once
CSASLGGTEAFF
TGCAGTGCTAGTTTAGGGGGCACTGAAGCTTTCTTT
>TRBJ2-7|TRBV20-1|.|13|.
CSARGRAGYEQYF
TGCAGTGCTAGAGGCAGGGCGGGATACGAGCAGTACTTC
>TRBJ2-1|TRBV11-2|.|13|.
CASTLDFYNEQFF
TGTGCCAGCACTCTGGACTTTTACAATGAGCAGTTCTTC
>TRBJ2-5|TRBV3-1|.|13|.
CASSRRGRETQYF
TGTGCCAGCAGCCGGAGGGGCCGAGAGACCCAGTACTTC
>TRBJ1-2|TRBV10-3|.|16|few
CAISDWSGSPFKGYTF
TGTGCCATCAGTGATTGGTCAGGGTCCCCCTTTAAGGGCTACACCTTC
>TRBJ2-1|TRBV13|.|16|.
CASIRGAGPPYNEQFF
TGTGCCAGCATCAGGGGGGCGGGTCCTCCCTACAATGAGCAGTTCTTC
>TRBJ1-4|TRBV6-1|.|15|few
CASYSGRTDFEKLFF
TGTGCCAGCTACTCCGGACGCACGGATTTTGAAAAACTGTTTTTT